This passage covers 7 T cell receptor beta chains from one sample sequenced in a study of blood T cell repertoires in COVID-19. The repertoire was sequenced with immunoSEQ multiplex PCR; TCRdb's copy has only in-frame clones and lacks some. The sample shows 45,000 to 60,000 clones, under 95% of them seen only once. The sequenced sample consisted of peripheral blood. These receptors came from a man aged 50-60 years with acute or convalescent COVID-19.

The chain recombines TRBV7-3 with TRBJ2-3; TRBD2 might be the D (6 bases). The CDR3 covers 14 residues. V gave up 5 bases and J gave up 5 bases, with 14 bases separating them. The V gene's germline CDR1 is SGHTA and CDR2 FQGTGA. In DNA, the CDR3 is TGTGCCAGCAGCATCGTGGGGGGAGGAGATACGCAGTATTTT. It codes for CASSIVGGGDTQYF.

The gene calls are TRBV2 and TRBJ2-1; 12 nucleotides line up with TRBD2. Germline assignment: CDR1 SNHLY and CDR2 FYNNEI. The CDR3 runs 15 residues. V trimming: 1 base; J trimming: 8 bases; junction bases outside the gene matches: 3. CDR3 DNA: TGTGCCAGCAGTGAAGGGACTAGCGGGGTAGATGAGCAGTTCTTC. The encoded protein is CASSEGTSGVDEQFF.

CDR3 loop: CASSPRAGDYEQYF. CDR3 bases: TGTGCCAGCTCACCAAGGGCAGGGGATTACGAGCAGTACTTC. This chain links TRBV18 with TRBJ2-7; perhaps TRBD1 as D (6 bases). Germline CDR1 and CDR2: KGHSH and LQKENI. V shed 2 bases and J shed 4 bases, with 12 bases lying between them. The CDR3 is 14 amino acids. Together with reference TRBV18 and TRBJ2-7, the CDR3 gives the full variable domain: NAGVMQNPRHLVRRRGQEARLRCSPMKGHSHVYWYRQLPEEGLKFMVYLQKENIIDESGMPKERFSAEFPKEGPSILRIQQVVRGDSAAYFCASSPRAGDYEQYFGPGTRLTVT.

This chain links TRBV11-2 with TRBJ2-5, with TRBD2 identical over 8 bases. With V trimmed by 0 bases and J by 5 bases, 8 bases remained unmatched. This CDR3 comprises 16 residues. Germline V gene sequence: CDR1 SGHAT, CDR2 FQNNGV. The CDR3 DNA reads TGTGCCAGCAGCTTAGATCCTGGGACTAGTAGGGAGACCCAGTACTTC. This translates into CASSLDPGTSRETQYF.

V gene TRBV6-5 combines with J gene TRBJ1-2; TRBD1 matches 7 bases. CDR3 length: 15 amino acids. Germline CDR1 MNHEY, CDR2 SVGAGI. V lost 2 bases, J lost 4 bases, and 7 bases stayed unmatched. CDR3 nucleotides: TGTGCCAGCAGTTACGACAGGGACTCATCCTATGGCTACACCTTC. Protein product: CASSYDRDSSYGYTF.

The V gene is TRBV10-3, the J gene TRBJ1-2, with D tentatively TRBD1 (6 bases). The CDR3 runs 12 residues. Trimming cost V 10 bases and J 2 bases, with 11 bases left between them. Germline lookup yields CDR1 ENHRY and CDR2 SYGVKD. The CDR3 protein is CATLQGNYGYTF. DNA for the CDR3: TGTGCCACTCTACAGGGCAACTATGGCTACACCTTC.

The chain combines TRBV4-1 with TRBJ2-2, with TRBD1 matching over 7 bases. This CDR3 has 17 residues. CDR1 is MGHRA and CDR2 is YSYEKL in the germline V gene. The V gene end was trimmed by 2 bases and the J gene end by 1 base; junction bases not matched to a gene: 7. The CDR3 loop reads CASSQTDRFENTGELFF. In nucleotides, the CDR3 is TGCGCCAGCAGCCAAACGGACAGGTTCGAGAACACCGGGGAGCTGTTTTTT.